The 23 T cell receptor beta chains reported below all come from one sample, sequenced in a study of neurological immune-mediated disorders. TCRdb re-derived calls from the 5' RACE reads in MiXCR, one entry per CDR3 protein. Of about 79,000 distinct CDR3 sequences listed, roughly 15% are singletons. Sequencing used PBMCs. Receptors were obtained from a woman aged 50 to 65 in good health.

This clonotype occurred many times. The CDR3 here is CASSSTDSGNTIYF. In DNA form, the CDR3 reads TGCGCCAGCAGCTCAACGGACTCTGGAAACACCATATATTTT. This chain links TRBV5-1 with TRBJ1-3; D remains unclear. Germline lookup yields CDR1 SGHRS and CDR2 YFSETQ. This CDR3 has 14 amino acids. The V end lost 3 bases, the J end lost 0 bases, and 7 bases lay between the germline ends.

V gene TRBV3-1 combines with J gene TRBJ1-4; D gene ambiguous. CDR1 LGHDT and CDR2 YNNKEL come from the germline V gene (reference sequence). The CDR3 spans 24 residues. V gave up 0 bases and J gave up 5 bases, with 37 bases separating them. CDR3: CASSQDLGWWNPNFGKDVNEKLFF. As DNA, the CDR3 is TGTGCCAGCAGCCAAGATCTCGGTTGGTGGAATCCCAACTTCGGCAAGGATGTCAATGAAAAACTGTTTTTT.

This clonotype was recorded at least ten times. The V gene is TRBV29-1, the J gene TRBJ1-1; unclear D gene. CDR3 length: 13 amino acids. V lost 4 bases and J 3 bases, leaving 12 bases between the germline ends. The germline gives CDR1 SQVTM, CDR2 ANQGSEA. DNA for the CDR3: TGCAGCGTTGTCTCCTCAAGGGACACTGAAGCTTTCTTT. Translated, it gives CSVVSSRDTEAFF.

Regarding this clonotype: This may stem from a read error, because a much larger clone lies one nucleotide away. This chain joins TRBV29-1 and TRBJ2-3, with D possibly matching TRBD1 (6 bases). CDR1 and CDR2 (germline): SQVTM, ANQGSEA. CDR3 length: 12 amino acids. The CDR3 bases are TGCAGCGTTGGGGACACCACAGGTACGCAGTATTTT. Its translation: CSVGDTTGTQYF.

This clonotype came up many times. This chain joins TRBV12-3 or TRBV12-4 and TRBJ1-1, with D hard to call. Trimming took 7 bases from V and 0 from J, leaving 9 bases between them. The CDR3 has 13 amino acids. CDR3 coding DNA: TGTGCCAGCATGGTGTCCGTGAACACTGAAGCTTTCTTT. Translation gives CASMVSVNTEAFF.

This clonotype was detected many times. The V call is TRBV5-1, the J call TRBJ1-1; D unresolved. Germline V gene sequence: CDR1 SGHRS, CDR2 YFSETQ. This CDR3 has 14 amino acids. Trimming shortened V by 2 bases and J by 0 bases, and 8 bases separated the two germline ends. The CDR3 protein is CASSLSSMNTEAFF. The CDR3 DNA reads as TGCGCCAGCAGCTTATCCAGTATGAACACTGAAGCTTTCTTT.

This clonotype was picked up many times. The rearrangement uses TRBV12-3 or TRBV12-4 and TRBJ2-1; D is unresolved. CDR3 length: 14 residues. The ends were cut back, 3 bases at V and 5 bases at J, with 11 bases in the middle. The CDR3 spells CASSFRLVDNEQFF. CDR3 DNA sequence: TGTGCCAGCAGTTTTCGGCTAGTAGACAATGAGCAGTTCTTC.

Many counts were recorded for this clonotype. J is TRBJ1-4 and V is TRBV7-2; D might be TRBD1 (5 bases). Germline V CDR1 and CDR2: SGHTA, FQGNSA. V lost 5 bases and J lost 8, with 21 bases in between. The CDR3 consists of 16 residues. The CDR3 here is CASSSGTVIGDEKLFF. The CDR3 nucleotides read TGTGCCAGCAGCAGTGGGACGGTGATAGGCGACGAAAAACTGTTTTTT.

This clonotype has a count of ten or more. J is TRBJ2-2 and V is TRBV7-9; D remains ambiguous. Germline V CDR1 and CDR2: SEHNR, FQNEAQ (reference sequence). The V end was cut by 3 bases, the J end by 3 bases, with 2 bases between. This CDR3 has 12 amino acids. Written as DNA, the CDR3 is TGTGCCAGCAGCTTTTACACCGGGGAGCTGTTTTTT. Protein: CASSFYTGELFF. Full variable domain (missing parts from reference TRBV7-9 and TRBJ2-2): DTGVSQNPRHKITKRGQNVTFRCDPISEHNRLYWYRQTLGQGPEFLTYFQNEAQLEKSRLLSDRFSAERPKGSFSTLEIQRTEQGDSAMYLCASSFYTGELFFGEGSRLTVL.

This clonotype was seen more than once but under ten times. CDR3 DNA: TGTGCCAGCTCACCCCCGGGTTCGAGTAAGAACAATCAGCCCCAGCATTTT. Translated: CASSPPGSSKNNQPQHF. The chain has TRBV18 and TRBJ1-5; D call uncertain. The CDR3 covers 17 residues. Between the trimmed V and J ends, which lost 3 bases and 3 bases, there was a span of 18 bases. Germline loops: CDR1 KGHSH, CDR2 LQKENI.

This clonotype was found many times. CDR3 DNA: TGCAGTGCTATCCCCTCCACGGCGCGGGACAGTTCCTACAATGAGCAGTTCTTC. Residues: CSAIPSTARDSSYNEQFF. V and J are TRBV20-1 and TRBJ2-1, with a possible D match to TRBD1 (7 bases). CDR3 size: 18 residues. Germline loops: CDR1 DFQATT, CDR2 SNEGSKA (reference sequence). V lost 4 bases, J lost 1 base, and 23 bases lay in between.

Ten or more counts support this clonotype. The chain employs TRBV10-3 and TRBJ1-3; D unresolved. The CDR3 loop spans 11 amino acids. The germline V gene has CDR1 ENHRY and CDR2 SYGVKD. The V and J ends lost 11 bases and 1 base respectively, with 6 bases between them. Here the CDR3 reads CAAGSGNTIYF. CDR3 in DNA: TGTGCCGCCGGATCTGGAAACACCATATATTTT.

This clonotype is a singleton in its sample. This chain connects TRBV18 to TRBJ2-1, with D maybe TRBD2 (6 bases). V was clipped by 3 bases and J by 9 bases, with 15 bases between them. CDR1 is KGHSH, CDR2 LQKENI, per germline. The CDR3 runs to 14 residues. In DNA form, the CDR3 reads TGTGCCAGCTCACCGGGCGGGAAGGGTGCTGAGCAGTTCTTC. Amino acids: CASSPGGKGAEQFF. Together with reference TRBV18 and TRBJ2-1, the CDR3 gives the full variable domain: NAGVMQNPRHLVRRRGQEARLRCSPMKGHSHVYWYRQLPEEGLKFMVYLQKENIIDESGMPKERFSAEFPKEGPSILRIQQVVRGDSAAYFCASSPGGKGAEQFFGPGTRLTVL.

This clonotype was found many times. V and J are TRBV5-1 and TRBJ2-5; D unclear. V was trimmed by 2 bases and J by 3 bases, leaving 8 bases between them. The CDR3 totals 13 residues. Germline loops: CDR1 SGHRS, CDR2 YFSETQ. The CDR3 sequence is CASSFDPKETQYF. CDR3 bases: TGCGCCAGCAGCTTCGACCCCAAAGAGACCCAGTACTTC.

The genes are TRBV6-5 and TRBJ2-2; the D gene is possibly TRBD2 (7 bases). Trimming shortened V by 1 base and J by 1 base, and 22 bases separated the two germline ends. Germline lookup yields CDR1 MNHEY and CDR2 SVGAGI. This CDR3 has 20 residues. As DNA, the CDR3 is TGTGCCAGCAGTTACTTCTCCGGGGGGCAATCTCTGCGGAACACCGGGGAGCTGTTTTTT. Its translation is CASSYFSGGQSLRNTGELFF.

This clonotype has at least ten counts. The chain is built from TRBV24-1 and TRBJ2-6; TRBD1 is a possible D gene (5 bases). Trimming removed 1 base from V and 3 bases from J, with 12 bases in between. The germline gives CDR1 KGHDR, CDR2 SFDVKD. The CDR3 loop spans 17 amino acids. The CDR3 DNA reads TGTGCCACCAGTGATTTCACCCAGGGTAATGGGGCCAACGTCCTGACTTTC. This translates into CATSDFTQGNGANVLTF.

This clonotype was observed many times. The J gene is TRBJ2-7, the V gene TRBV5-1; 8 nucleotides line up with TRBD2. This CDR3 has 15 amino acids. The V and J ends lost 4 bases and 4 bases, in that order; junction bases with no gene match: 10. Germline loops: CDR1 SGHRS, CDR2 YFSETQ. CDR3 in DNA: TGCGCCAGCAGCACCGGGGGGGACGGAGGGTACGAGCAGTACTTC. As protein: CASSTGGDGGYEQYF.

This clonotype was picked up many times. The genes are TRBV5-1 and TRBJ2-5; TRBD2 is a possible D gene (6 bases). Trimming left V 0 bases short and J 4 bases short, with 13 bases between. CDR3 size: 15 residues. In germline, CDR1 is SGHRS, CDR2 YFSETQ. In DNA, the CDR3 is TGCGCCAGCAGCTTGGGGGACTTCTCGGGAGAGACCCAGTACTTC. This codes for CASSLGDFSGETQYF.

This clonotype was found many times. The chain uses TRBV5-1 and TRBJ2-7; 7 nucleotides line up with TRBD2. The germline V gene has CDR1 SGHRS and CDR2 YFSETQ. This CDR3 has 15 residues. V was pared by 1 base and J by 3 bases, with 7 bases of the junction left unmatched. CDR3 sequence reads: CASSLLAGPNYEQYF. The CDR3 nucleotides read TGCGCCAGCAGCTTGTTAGCGGGTCCGAACTACGAGCAGTACTTC. Full variable domain (outside the CDR3, taken from reference TRBV5-1 and TRBJ2-7): KAGVTQTPRYLIKTRGQQVTLSCSPISGHRSVSWYQQTPGQGLQFLFEYFSETQRNKGNFPGRFSGRQFSNSRSEMNVSTLELGDSALYLCASSLLAGPNYEQYFGPGTRLTVT.

This clonotype was seen at least ten times. The chain recombines TRBV20-1 with TRBJ1-1, with no clear D. Germline lookup yields CDR1 DFQATT and CDR2 SNEGSKA (reference sequence). The CDR3 totals 14 residues. Trimming removed 0 bases at V and 0 bases at J, with 8 bases between. The chain's CDR3 is CSARDRTMNTEAFF. DNA of the CDR3: TGCAGTGCTAGAGATCGGACCATGAACACTGAAGCTTTCTTT.

The table lists this clonotype with many counts. This may arise from a read error, as a much more abundant clone is one base away. This chain connects TRBV6-2 or TRBV6-3 to TRBJ1-2, with no clear D. This CDR3 is 12 amino acids long. Per the germline V gene, CDR1 is MNHEY and CDR2 is SVGEGT. CDR3 nucleotide sequence: TGTGCCAACAGTACCGGATCGAGGGGCTACACCTTC. It specifies CANSTGSRGYTF.

This clonotype was counted many times. The chain carries TRBV20-1 and TRBJ2-7; D may be TRBD2 (6 bases). The CDR3 is 17 amino acids. Germline CDR1 DFQATT, CDR2 SNEGSKA (reference sequence). The V end was cut by 5 bases, the J end by 3 bases, with 26 bases between. CDR3 region: CSARSGLLASVDYEQYF. The CDR3 DNA is TGCAGTGCTCGCTCGGGACTTTTGGCTAGCGTTGACTACGAGCAGTACTTC.

This clonotype has ten or more counts. J is TRBJ1-2 and V is TRBV3-1; 9 bases fit TRBD1. There are 14 residues in the CDR3. From germline, CDR1 is LGHDT and CDR2 YNNKEL (reference sequence). V shed 0 bases, J shed 8 bases, and the junction held 4 bases outside the gene matches. CDR3 residues: CASSQDTGGTGYTF. CDR3 coding DNA: TGTGCCAGCAGCCAAGATACAGGGGGCACGGGCTACACCTTC.